The present TCR beta chain was sequenced within a study of beta chain features in type 1 diabetes (dated by TCRdb to 2017 to 2018). Background on the whole study: Patients and healthy donors did not differ in mean age, gender distribution, total cell number or subset yield. A total of about 110 million sorted cells were examined across all samples, and the number of cells per subset was strongly correlated with RNA yield. The study compared the TCRB repertoires of sorted circulating CD4+ T cell subsets in recently diagnosed type 1 diabetes patients with those in matched healthy donors. Naive and central memory subsets were obtained from all 30 or so donors, but regulatory and stem cell-like memory subsets were isolated from only 8 patients and 8 healthy donors. Paper-wide results and their limitations: Patients with type 1 diabetes made fewer insertions and deleted more nucleotides at VDJ recombination sites, implying thymic rearrangement abnormalities. Because cDNA was sequenced instead of genomic DNA, highly expressing activated cells could be over-represented, though the groups showed no difference in activation or CD3 levels. Because the HLA sub-analyses included only small numbers of individuals, any influence of HLA type on TCRB rearrangement was left unresolved. Type 1 diabetes patients showed a moderate but significant shortening of TCRB CDR3 length in all four CD4+ subsets. Shorter templates might be favored by PCR, yet because patient and control samples were amplified and corrected together, any such skew would affect both groups equally. Naive, central memory and regulatory TCRB repertoires appeared to be more similar among patients than among healthy donors.

This clone came up a few times. Its antigen is unknown. No base quality information exists; no much larger clone differs at one position. A single peripheral blood draw of 90 to 150 mL on average was collected from each donor into heparinised tubes. A BD FACSAria II and a panel including CD45RO, CCR7, CD25, CD127, CD95 and CD27 were used to sort naive, central memory, regulatory and stem cell-like memory CD4+ T cells. Every sorted population had a purity above 95%. Right away, PBMCs were isolated by Lymphoprep density gradient centrifugation and were stained directly, with no culture step. To minimize batch effects, samples were stained and sorted in pairs, one healthy donor with one patient per experiment. The High Capacity cDNA Reverse Transcription Kit was used to reverse transcribe all of the isolated RNA, meaning that expressed TCRB transcripts were what got sequenced. Deep immunoSEQ sequencing was applied to naive, central memory and regulatory T cell samples, giving an average of around 4 million total reads per sample. After sorted cells were lysed in RLT buffer, RNA was extracted with DNase-treated RNeasy Micro or Mini kits, with the choice depending on cell number. To prevent cross-contamination, every cell subset was processed on its own, while patient and healthy donor samples were processed together. The immunoSEQ multiplex PCR was used to amplify TCRB sequences from cDNA, yielding 87-bp fragments that span the CDR3 region. Sequencing of the amplicons was done on the Illumina HiSeq platform. The original pipeline was this. PCR bias was computationally corrected using synthetic template baselines, reads within Hamming distance 2 were collapsed, and singletons that could not be merged were discarded. By aligning reads against IMGT, V, D and J genes, CDR3 length, and insertions or deletions at six rearrangement sites were assigned. Within each subset, clonotype counts were normalized to sorted cell number, and only after that were true diversity and Gini coefficients computed with the tcR R package. Repertoire sharing was quantified using the overlap coefficient calculated on TCRB nucleotide sequences. The source is immuneACCESS, and TCRdb retained only in-frame sequences with V and J called. Part of the clones is not carried over; for the studies checked, unresolved V genes explain less than half of this, and the remainder is unexplained. D and trimming were read from the DNA, whereas the V and J calls and clone size are those reported in that table. The sample table records fewer than 150,000 clones; 6.9% of these occur just once. The ten largest clones represent roughly 1.5% of the sample.

The junction shows trimming of 4 bases on V and 4 bases on J, and the gene matches do not reach 11 bases of it. The CDR3 spans 16 residues, from the cysteine through the phenylalanine. Solely the CDR3 DNA is kept, with 48 bases framed from the first base. Reading the germline V gene gives CDR1 LGHNA and CDR2 YSLEER. The chain is encoded by TRBV4-3 joined to TRBJ2-5; 8 middle bases align to TRBD2. What was sequenced was central memory CD4+ T cells from blood. The clonotype was recovered from a woman in her 30s in good health. The DNA sequence is TGCGCCAGCAGCCCGAGTTCGGGAGGGTTAGGAGAGACCCAGTACTTC. It encodes CASSPSSGGLGETQYF.